This T cell receptor beta chain was identified during a study of cytotoxic CD8 clonotypes in ibrutinib-treated CLL. Germline V gene sequence: CDR1 SGHDT, CDR2 YYEEEE. Trimming left V 0 bases short and J 5 bases short, with 11 bases between. This CDR3 spans 14 amino acids. This clone was seen only once. Its antigen is still unknown. Whole-study findings and limits: Clonality (at baseline) was higher than in age-matched healthy donors and tracked circulating CD8+ T-cell counts.

Sequencing used immunoSEQ multiplex PCR; TCRdb keeps in-frame clones, though not all of them. The sample lists about 140,000 clones; around 81% were seen once. Sequencing was performed on PBMCs, taken after 36 months of ibrutinib treatment. The receptor comes from a human donor with chronic lymphocytic leukemia. The V call is TRBV5-6, the J call TRBJ2-5; D is tentatively TRBD1 or TRBD2 (5 bases each). The CDR3 is CASSLGGFRETQYF. CDR3 coding DNA: TGTGCCAGCAGCTTGGGGGGGTTCCGGGAGACCCAGTACTTC. The full variable domain, in which reference TRBV5-6 and TRBJ2-5 provide the parts outside the CDR3, is DAGVTQSPTHLIKTRGQQVTLRCSPKSGHDTVSWYQQALGQGPQFIFQYYEEEERQRGNFPDRFSGHQFPNYSSELNVNALLLGDSALYLCASSLGGFRETQYFGPGTRLLVL.